The TCR beta chain described here comes from a study of cytotoxic CD8 clonotypes in ibrutinib-treated CLL. Overall study context: Across the patients, roughly 10 were relapsed/refractory, around 16 treatment-naive and approximately 17 IGHV unmutated. Overall study findings and caveats: Measured clonality at baseline was greater than in age-matched healthy donors and tracked with circulating CD8+ T-cell counts. Collection times varied between progressing and sustained-remission patients. Few clonotypes were public, and these shrank or held steady under treatment.

Per germline, CDR1 KGHSH and CDR2 LQKENI. Losses at the gene ends were 8 bases for V and 5 bases for J; bases not matched to a gene: 15. This CDR3 region has 17 residues. As concerns this clone: Its specificity is unknown.

The table came from immunoSEQ multiplex PCR; TCRdb's copy has only in-frame clones and leaves some out. The repertoire consists of about 140,000 clones, with 65% to 85% occurring once and the leading ten covering less than 9%. The sample was PBMCs, taken after 36 months of ibrutinib treatment. V usage is TRBV18 and J usage is TRBJ2-2, with TRBD2 identical over 9 bases. This clonotype was obtained from a human donor with chronic lymphocytic leukemia. The CDR3 region is CASPKQTGTSRTGELFF. For the CDR3, the DNA is TGTGCCAGCCCGAAGCAAACCGGGACTAGCAGAACCGGGGAGCTGTTTTTT.